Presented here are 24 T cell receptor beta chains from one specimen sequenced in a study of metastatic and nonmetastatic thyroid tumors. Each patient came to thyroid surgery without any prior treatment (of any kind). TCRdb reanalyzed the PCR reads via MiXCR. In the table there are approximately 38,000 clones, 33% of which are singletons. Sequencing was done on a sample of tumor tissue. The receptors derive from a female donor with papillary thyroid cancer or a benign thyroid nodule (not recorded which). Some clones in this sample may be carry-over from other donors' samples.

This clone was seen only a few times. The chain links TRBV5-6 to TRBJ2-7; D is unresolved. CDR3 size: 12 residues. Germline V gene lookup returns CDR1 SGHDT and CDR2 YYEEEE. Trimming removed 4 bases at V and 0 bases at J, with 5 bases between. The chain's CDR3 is CASSLSSYEQYF. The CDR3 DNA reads TGTGCCAGCAGCCTTAGCTCCTACGAGCAGTACTTC.

This CDR3 reads CASRRLQGSGELFF. CDR3 nucleotide sequence: TGTGCCAGCAGGAGACTACAGGGTTCTGGGGAGCTGTTTTTT. The chain employs TRBV6-4 and TRBJ2-2; D perhaps matches TRBD1 (6 bases). The CDR3 extends over 14 amino acids. V lost 6 bases to trimming and J lost 8 bases, with 16 bases between them. Germline V gene sequence: CDR1 MRHNA, CDR2 SNTAGT.

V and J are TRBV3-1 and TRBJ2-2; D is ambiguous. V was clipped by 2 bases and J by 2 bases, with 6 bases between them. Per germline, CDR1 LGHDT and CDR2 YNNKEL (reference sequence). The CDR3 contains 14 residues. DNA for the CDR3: TGTGCCAGCAGCCAAACAACAAACACCGGGGAGCTGTTTTTT. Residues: CASSQTTNTGELFF.

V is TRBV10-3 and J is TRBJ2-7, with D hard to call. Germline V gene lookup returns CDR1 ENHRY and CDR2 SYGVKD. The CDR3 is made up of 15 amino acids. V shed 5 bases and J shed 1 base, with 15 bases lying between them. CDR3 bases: TGTGCCATCAGTTCCGTCTTGGCAGGATCCTACGAGCAGTACTTC. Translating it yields CAISSVLAGSYEQYF.

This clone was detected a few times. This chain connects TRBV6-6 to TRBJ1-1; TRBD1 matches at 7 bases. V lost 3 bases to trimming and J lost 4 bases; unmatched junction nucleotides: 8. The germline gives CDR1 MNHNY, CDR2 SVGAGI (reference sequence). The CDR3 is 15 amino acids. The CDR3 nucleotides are TGTGCCAGCAGTTATTTGTCAGGGGGTAGCACTGAAGCTTTCTTT. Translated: CASSYLSGGSTEAFF.

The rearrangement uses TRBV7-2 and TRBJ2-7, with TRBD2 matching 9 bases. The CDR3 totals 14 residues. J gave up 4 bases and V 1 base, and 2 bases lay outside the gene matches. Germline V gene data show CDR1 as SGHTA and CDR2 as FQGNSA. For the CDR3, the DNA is TGTGCCAGCAGCTTAGATGCGGGAGGGTACGAGCAGTACTTC. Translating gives CASSLDAGGYEQYF.

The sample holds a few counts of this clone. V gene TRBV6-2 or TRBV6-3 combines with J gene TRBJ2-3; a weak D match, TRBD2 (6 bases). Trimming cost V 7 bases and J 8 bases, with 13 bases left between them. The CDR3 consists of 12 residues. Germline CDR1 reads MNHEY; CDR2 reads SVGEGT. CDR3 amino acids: CASILPGSTQYF. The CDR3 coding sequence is TGTGCCAGCATCCTACCCGGGAGTACGCAGTATTTT.

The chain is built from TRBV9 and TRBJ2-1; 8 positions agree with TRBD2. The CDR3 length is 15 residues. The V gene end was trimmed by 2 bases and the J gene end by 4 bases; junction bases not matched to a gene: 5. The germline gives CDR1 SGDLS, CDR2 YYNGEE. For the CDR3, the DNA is TGTGCCAGCAGCGTTTTTGCGGGGGGATACAATGAGCAGTTCTTC. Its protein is CASSVFAGGYNEQFF.

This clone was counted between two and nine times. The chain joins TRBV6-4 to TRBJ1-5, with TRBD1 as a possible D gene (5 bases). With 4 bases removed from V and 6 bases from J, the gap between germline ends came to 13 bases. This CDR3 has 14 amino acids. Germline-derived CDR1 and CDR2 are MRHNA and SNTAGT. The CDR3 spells CASSVGPRGQPQHF. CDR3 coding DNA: TGTGCCAGCAGTGTGGGGCCTCGGGGTCAGCCCCAGCATTTT.

The DNA of the CDR3 is TGTGCCAGCAGGCCGACTAGCTCGAACACCGGGGAGCTGTTTTTT. This translates into CASRPTSSNTGELFF. The chain links TRBV28 to TRBJ2-2, with 7 bases aligning to TRBD2. The V gene's germline CDR1 is MDHEN and CDR2 SYDVKM. After removal of 6 bases from V and 0 bases from J, the junction contained 4 bases not matched to a gene. The CDR3 is 15 residues long. The whole variable domain, filled in from reference TRBV28 and TRBJ2-2, reads DVKVTQSSRYLVKRTGEKVFLECVQDMDHENMFWYRQDPGLGLRLIYFSYDVKMKEKGDIPEGYSVSREKKERFSLILESASTNQTSMYLCASRPTSSNTGELFFGEGSRLTVL.

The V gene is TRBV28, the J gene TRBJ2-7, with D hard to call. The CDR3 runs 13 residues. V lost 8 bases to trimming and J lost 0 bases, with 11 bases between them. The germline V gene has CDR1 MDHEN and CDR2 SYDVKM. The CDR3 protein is CASAAAASYEQYF. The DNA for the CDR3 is TGTGCCAGCGCCGCCGCAGCCTCCTACGAGCAGTACTTC.

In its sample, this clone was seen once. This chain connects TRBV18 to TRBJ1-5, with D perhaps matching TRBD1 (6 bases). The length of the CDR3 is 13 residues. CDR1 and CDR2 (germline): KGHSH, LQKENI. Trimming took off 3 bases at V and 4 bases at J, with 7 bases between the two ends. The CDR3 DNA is TGTGCCAGCTCACCCACAGGGAATCAGCCCCAGCATTTT. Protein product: CASSPTGNQPQHF.

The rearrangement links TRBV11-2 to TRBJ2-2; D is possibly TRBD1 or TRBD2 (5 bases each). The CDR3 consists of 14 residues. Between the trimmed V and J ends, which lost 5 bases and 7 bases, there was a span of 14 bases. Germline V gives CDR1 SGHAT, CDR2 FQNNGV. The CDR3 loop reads CASSMGPNYGELFF. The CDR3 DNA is TGTGCCAGCAGCATGGGACCGAATTACGGGGAGCTGTTTTTT.

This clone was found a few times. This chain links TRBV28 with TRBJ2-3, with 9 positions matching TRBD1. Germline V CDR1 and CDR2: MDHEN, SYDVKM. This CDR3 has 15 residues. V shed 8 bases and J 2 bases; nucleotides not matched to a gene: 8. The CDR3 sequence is CASPPRQGDTDTQYF. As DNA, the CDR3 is TGTGCCAGCCCTCCCCGACAGGGGGACACAGATACGCAGTATTTT.

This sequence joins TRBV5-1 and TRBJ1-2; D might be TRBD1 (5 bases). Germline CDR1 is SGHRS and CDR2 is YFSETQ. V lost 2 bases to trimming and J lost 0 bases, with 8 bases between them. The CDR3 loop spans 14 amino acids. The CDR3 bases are TGCGCCAGCAGCTTCGACAGCCCTAACTATGGCTACACCTTC. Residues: CASSFDSPNYGYTF.

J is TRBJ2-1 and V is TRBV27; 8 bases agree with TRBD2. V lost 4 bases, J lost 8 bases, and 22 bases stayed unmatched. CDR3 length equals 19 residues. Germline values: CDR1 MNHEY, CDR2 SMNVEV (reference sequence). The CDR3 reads CASSSDLSGKMGVFDEQFF. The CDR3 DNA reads TGTGCCAGCAGTTCGGACCTTAGCGGGAAGATGGGTGTGTTCGATGAGCAGTTCTTC.

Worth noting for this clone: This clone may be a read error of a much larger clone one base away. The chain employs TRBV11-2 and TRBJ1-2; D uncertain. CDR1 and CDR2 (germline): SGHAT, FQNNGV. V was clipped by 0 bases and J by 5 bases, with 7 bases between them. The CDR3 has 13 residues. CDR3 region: CASSLDFRYGYTF. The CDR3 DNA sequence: TGTGCCAGCAGCTTAGATTTTCGGTATGGCTACACCTTC.

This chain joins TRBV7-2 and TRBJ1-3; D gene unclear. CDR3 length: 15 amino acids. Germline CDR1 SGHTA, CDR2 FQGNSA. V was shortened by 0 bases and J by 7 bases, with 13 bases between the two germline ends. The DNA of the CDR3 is TGTGCCAGCAGCTTAGCAGTCACCCCGGAGAACACCATATATTTT. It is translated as CASSLAVTPENTIYF.

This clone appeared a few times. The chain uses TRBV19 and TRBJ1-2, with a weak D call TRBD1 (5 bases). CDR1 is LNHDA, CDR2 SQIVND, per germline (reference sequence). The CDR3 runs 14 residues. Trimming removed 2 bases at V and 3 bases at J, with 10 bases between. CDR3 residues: CASSITGPDYGYTF. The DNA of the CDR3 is TGTGCCAGTAGTATAACGGGACCGGACTATGGCTACACCTTC.

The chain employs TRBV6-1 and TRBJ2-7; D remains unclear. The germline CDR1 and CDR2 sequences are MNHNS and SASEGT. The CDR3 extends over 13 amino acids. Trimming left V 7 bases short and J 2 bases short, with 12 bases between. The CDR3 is CASNPQYTYEQYF. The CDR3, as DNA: TGTGCCAGCAACCCCCAATATACCTACGAGCAGTACTTC.

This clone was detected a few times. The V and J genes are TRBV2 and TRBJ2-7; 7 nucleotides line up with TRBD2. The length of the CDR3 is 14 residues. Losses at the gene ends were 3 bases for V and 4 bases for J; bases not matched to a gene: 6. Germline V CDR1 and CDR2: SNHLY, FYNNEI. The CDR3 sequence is CASSEGSGGYEQYF. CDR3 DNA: TGTGCCAGCAGTGAGGGATCGGGGGGATACGAGCAGTACTTC.

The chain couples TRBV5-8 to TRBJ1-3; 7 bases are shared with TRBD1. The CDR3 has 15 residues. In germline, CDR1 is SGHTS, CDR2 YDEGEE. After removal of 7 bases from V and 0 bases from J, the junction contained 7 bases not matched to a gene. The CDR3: CASGYGTASGNTIYF. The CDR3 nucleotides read TGTGCCAGCGGATATGGGACAGCCTCTGGAAACACCATATATTTT.

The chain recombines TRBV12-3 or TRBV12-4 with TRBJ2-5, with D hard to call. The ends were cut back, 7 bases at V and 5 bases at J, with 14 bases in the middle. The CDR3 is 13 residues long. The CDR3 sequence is CASTEGPRETQYF. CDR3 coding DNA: TGTGCCAGCACCGAAGGTCCTCGGGAGACCCAGTACTTC.

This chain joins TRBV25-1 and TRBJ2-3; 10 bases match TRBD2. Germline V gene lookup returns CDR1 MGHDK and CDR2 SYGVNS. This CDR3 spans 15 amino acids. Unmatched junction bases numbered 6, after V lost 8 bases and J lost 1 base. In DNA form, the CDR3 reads TGTGCCAGCCAAAGAAGCGGGAGGGGCACAGATACGCAGTATTTT. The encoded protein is CASQRSGRGTDTQYF.